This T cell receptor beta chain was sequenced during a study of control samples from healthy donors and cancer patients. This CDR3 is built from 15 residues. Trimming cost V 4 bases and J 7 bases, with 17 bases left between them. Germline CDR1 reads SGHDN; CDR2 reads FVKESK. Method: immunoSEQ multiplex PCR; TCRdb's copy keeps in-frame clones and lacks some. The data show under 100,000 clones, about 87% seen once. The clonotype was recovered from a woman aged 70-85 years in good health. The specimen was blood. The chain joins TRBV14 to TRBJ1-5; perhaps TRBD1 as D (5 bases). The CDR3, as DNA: TGTGCCAGCAGCCCACGGGGACCTGGGGACCAGCCCCAGCATTTT. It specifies CASSPRGPGDQPQHF.